This T cell receptor beta chain was recovered during a study of blood T cell repertoires in COVID-19. Authors' methods: Cell counts per sample came from amplifying reference gene primers. Repertoires were generated with immunoSEQ multiplex PCR, while TCRdb's copy carries only in-frame clones and drops some. The V and J calls and clone size are taken from that table; D and trimming were inferred from the DNA. The sample consists of approximately 84,000 clones, roughly 80% of them appearing once. Input material: peripheral blood. The receptor comes from a human donor in a cohort sampled during active COVID-19.

The CDR3 region is CASSEMETSRTYEQYF. DNA for the CDR3: TGTGCCAGCAGTGAAATGGAGACTAGCAGAACCTACGAGCAGTACTTC. J is TRBJ2-7 and V is TRBV6-1, with 7 positions matching TRBD2. Germline CDR1 reads MNHNS; CDR2 reads SASEGT. V was pared by 2 bases and J by 2 bases, with 9 bases of the junction left unmatched. The CDR3 is 16 amino acids.